This T cell receptor (beta chain) was identified in a study of T cells after yellow fever vaccination. The wider study: Fractions containing few cells were prepared with SMART-Seq v4 Ultra Low Input.

Study-level findings and limits: Post-booster reappearance was seen for most primary-vaccination clones (around 97% CD4, 88% CD8). On re-exposure, the response was weaker but peaked faster, at day 5 versus 15.

Template switching by 5'RACE produced TCR cDNA, adding a universal primer site and UMIs. TCRdb reanalysed the 5' RACE reads using MiXCR and keeps one entry per CDR3 protein. The top ten hold less than 3% of the sample, which has over 150,000 distinct CDR3 sequences, approximately 6.2% seen once. Germline lookup yields CDR1 SGHNT and CDR2 YYREEE (reference sequence). This CDR3 is 17 amino acids long. V dropped 2 bases and J dropped 2; count of bases not matched to a gene: 5. Comments on this clonotype: The antigen remains undetermined.

The receptor comes from a man aged 18 to 29 who received the YFV17D yellow fever vaccine. The specimen comprised CD4+ T cells sorted from PBMCs, sampled on the day of the first yellow fever vaccination. J is TRBJ2-5 and V is TRBV5-4, with 14 bases fitting TRBD2. CDR3 DNA sequence: TGTGCCAGCAGCTTTGGACTAGCGGGGGGCTCACAAGAGACCCAGTACTTC. Translation: CASSFGLAGGSQETQYF.